One sample yielded the 21 T cell receptor beta chains listed below, sequenced in a study of blood T cell repertoires in COVID-19. The data were produced by immunoSEQ multiplex PCR, yet TCRdb's version contains in-frame clones alone and is incomplete. Of a few hundred thousand clones in the sample, approximately 89% are singletons; the top ten hold about 4.6%. The material sequenced was peripheral blood. The source is a woman in her 40s who had recovered from COVID-19.

J is TRBJ1-4 and V is TRBV11-2; 10 nucleotides match TRBD1. Per the germline V gene, CDR1 is SGHAT and CDR2 is FQNNGV. V lost 5 bases to trimming and J lost 6 bases; unmatched junction nucleotides: 6. The CDR3 covers 15 residues. CDR3 in DNA: TGTGCCAGCAGCCGAACGACAGGGGGCGATGAAAAACTGTTTTTT. It specifies CASSRTTGGDEKLFF. Full variable domain (remainder filled in from reference TRBV11-2 and TRBJ1-4): EAGVAQSPRYKIIEKRQSVAFWCNPISGHATLYWYQQILGQGPKLLIQFQNNGVVDDSQLPKDRFSAERLKGVDSTLKIQPAKLEDSAVYLCASSRTTGGDEKLFFGSGTQLSVL.

Of note for this clone: One end of the junction is discordant with germline, which a read error may explain. This chain joins TRBV3-1 (or the pseudogene TRBV3-2) and TRBJ1-3; 8 bases are shared with TRBD1. The CDR3 covers 13 residues. Per germline, CDR1 LGHDT and CDR2 YNNKEL (reference sequence). CDR3 region: CGTGGSSGNTIYF. CDR3 in DNA: TGCGGAACAGGGGGGAGCTCTGGAAACACCATATATTTT.

As DNA, the CDR3 is TGTGCCAGCATAGTATTTCCGGGACTTCTAAGGGAAGGCTACACCTTC. As protein: CASIVFPGLLREGYTF. The chain is built from TRBV6-6 and TRBJ1-2, with a tentative D call TRBD1 (5 bases). CDR3 length: 16 residues. V was clipped by 7 bases and J by 8 bases, with 26 bases between them. Per the germline V gene, CDR1 is MNHNY and CDR2 is SVGAGI (reference sequence).

The V call is TRBV2, the J call TRBJ2-4; D may be TRBD1 (5 bases). V was cut by 3 bases and J by 0 bases, with 12 bases left in between. Germline CDR1 reads SNHLY; CDR2 reads FYNNEI. This CDR3 has 16 amino acids. The CDR3 loop is CASSEQGILAKNIQYF. For the CDR3, the DNA is TGTGCCAGCAGTGAGCAGGGTATCCTAGCCAAAAACATTCAGTACTTC.

The CDR3 loop reads CASSVRLAGGLNEQFF. The CDR3 DNA follows: TGTGCCAGCAGCGTTAGACTAGCGGGGGGGCTCAATGAGCAGTTCTTC. V gene TRBV9 combines with J gene TRBJ2-1, with TRBD2 identical over 14 bases. The CDR3 runs to 16 residues. CDR1 is SGDLS and CDR2 is YYNGEE in the germline V gene. V lost 2 bases and J lost 6; bases outside the gene matches: 4.

This chain connects TRBV19 to TRBJ2-1; TRBD2 matches 10 bases. This CDR3 spans 15 amino acids. Germline V gene data show CDR1 as LNHDA and CDR2 as SQIVND (reference sequence). V lost 9 bases, J lost 0 bases, and 5 bases stayed unmatched. The CDR3 DNA follows: TGTGCCAGCAACCCTAGCGGGAGCTCCTACAATGAGCAGTTCTTC. Translating it yields CASNPSGSSYNEQFF.

The chain uses TRBV19 and TRBJ1-5, with D unclear. Germline V gene sequence: CDR1 LNHDA, CDR2 SQIVND (reference sequence). The CDR3 covers 15 residues. V lost 3 bases to trimming and J lost 0 bases, with 9 bases between them. The CDR3: CASSMYGDSNQPQHF. The CDR3 DNA reads TGTGCCAGTAGTATGTACGGTGATAGCAATCAGCCCCAGCATTTT. Supplemented by reference TRBV19 and TRBJ1-5, the full variable domain reads DGGITQSPKYLFRKEGQNVTLSCEQNLNHDAMYWYRQDPGQGLRLIYYSQIVNDFQKGDIAEGYSVSREKKESFPLTVTSAQKNPTAFYLCASSMYGDSNQPQHFGDGTRLSIL.

This chain's CDR3 is CASRTGENQPQHF. The CDR3 DNA follows: TGTGCCAGCAGGACAGGGGAAAATCAGCCCCAGCATTTT. The chain uses TRBV12-3 or TRBV12-4 and TRBJ1-5; 8 nucleotides align to TRBD1. Trimming removed 6 bases from V and 4 bases from J; junction bases left unmatched: 2. The CDR3 runs to 13 residues.

Here the CDR3 reads CAWSGTPNTEAFF. Here the CDR3 DNA reads TGTGCCTGGAGCGGGACACCAAACACTGAAGCTTTCTTT. The genes are TRBV30 and TRBJ1-1; tentative D call: TRBD1 (6 bases). Germline V gene lookup returns CDR1 GTSNPN and CDR2 SVGIG (reference sequence). V gave up 3 bases and J gave up 2 bases, with 10 bases separating them. The CDR3 length is 13 residues.

The rearrangement uses TRBV4-1 and TRBJ2-1; the D is unclear. Germline assignment: CDR1 MGHRA and CDR2 YSYEKL. This CDR3 has 14 amino acids. V was trimmed by 1 base and J by 6 bases, leaving 10 bases between them. CDR3 protein: CASSQVRLSNEQFF. As DNA, the CDR3 is TGCGCCAGCAGCCAAGTGAGACTTAGCAATGAGCAGTTCTTC.

The V and J genes are TRBV29-1 and TRBJ1-1, with 7 bases aligning to TRBD1. The CDR3 totals 13 residues. The junction had 6 bases not matched to a gene; V was cut back by 8 bases and J by 0 bases. Germline V lookup: CDR1 SQVTM, CDR2 ANQGSEA. The DNA of the CDR3 is TGCAGCACCTCACAGGGGTTGAACACTGAAGCTTTCTTT. Amino acids: CSTSQGLNTEAFF.

The V call is TRBV7-2, the J call TRBJ1-5; no clear D. The CDR3 contains 13 residues. V lost 5 bases and J lost 7, with 12 bases in between. CDR1 is SGHTA and CDR2 is FQGNSA in the germline V gene. CDR3 sequence reads: CASSLSREQPQHF. DNA of the CDR3: TGTGCCAGCAGCCTCTCCCGGGAGCAGCCCCAGCATTTT.

The CDR3 DNA follows: TGTGCCTTCGGAGACTACGAGCAGTACTTC. It is translated as CAFGDYEQYF. The chain couples TRBV2 to TRBJ2-7; D is uncertain. The germline V and J ends were trimmed by 11 bases and 3 bases, with 8 bases remaining between them. The CDR3 sequence is 10 residues long. Germline CDR1 and CDR2: SNHLY and FYNNEI. Using reference TRBV2 and TRBJ2-7 for the parts outside the CDR3, the full variable domain is EPEVTQTPSHQVTQMGQEVILRCVPISNHLYFYWYRQILGQKVEFLVSFYNNEISEKSEIFDDQFSVERPDGSNFTLKIRSTKLEDSAMYFCAFGDYEQYFGPGTRLTVT.

V and J are TRBV7-2 and TRBJ2-4, with D perhaps matching TRBD2 (6 bases). Germline loops: CDR1 SGHTA, CDR2 FQGNSA. The CDR3 runs 16 residues. V was shortened by 4 bases and J by 0 bases, with 13 bases between the two germline ends. CDR3 nucleotides: TGTGCCAGCAGCTGGCCCCGGGGACTAGCCAAAAACATTCAGTACTTC. Its translation: CASSWPRGLAKNIQYF.

V gene TRBV18 combines with J gene TRBJ2-3; D gene unclear. The germline CDR1 and CDR2 sequences are KGHSH and LQKENI. This CDR3 has 14 residues. V gave up 2 bases and J gave up 2 bases, with 8 bases separating them. CDR3 nucleotide sequence: TGTGCCAGCTCACCAGGGCAGTTCACAGATACGCAGTATTTT. This gives the protein CASSPGQFTDTQYF. Based on the CDR3 plus reference TRBV18 and TRBJ2-3, the full variable domain is NAGVMQNPRHLVRRRGQEARLRCSPMKGHSHVYWYRQLPEEGLKFMVYLQKENIIDESGMPKERFSAEFPKEGPSILRIQQVVRGDSAAYFCASSPGQFTDTQYFGPGTRLTVL.

This chain uses TRBV2 with TRBJ2-2, with a tentative D call TRBD2 (5 bases). V shed 2 bases and J shed 0 bases, with 16 bases lying between them. CDR1 is SNHLY, CDR2 FYNNEI, per germline. The CDR3 covers 18 residues. CDR3 in amino acids: CASSESLAWSANTGELFF. The CDR3 nucleotides are TGTGCCAGCAGTGAAAGCCTAGCTTGGTCCGCGAACACCGGGGAGCTGTTTTTT.

The chain is built from TRBV9 and TRBJ2-7, with 7 bases identical to TRBD1. Looked up from germline, CDR1 is SGDLS and CDR2 is YYNGEE. V dropped 4 bases and J dropped 3; count of bases not matched to a gene: 7. CDR3 length equals 14 residues. The CDR3 here is CASSPRDRDYEQYF. CDR3 DNA: TGTGCCAGCAGCCCCCGGGACAGAGACTACGAGCAGTACTTC.

The chain has TRBV19 and TRBJ2-1; D gene ambiguous. From germline, CDR1 is LNHDA and CDR2 SQIVND (reference sequence). Between the trimmed V and J ends, which lost 3 bases and 7 bases, there was a span of 10 bases. CDR3 size: 13 residues. In DNA, the CDR3 is TGTGCCAGTAGTATTTCTTCCGGGAATGAGCAGTTCTTC. Translated: CASSISSGNEQFF.

This clone occurred a few times. The chain couples TRBV14 to TRBJ1-1; D is perhaps TRBD1 (5 bases). The V end lost 4 bases, the J end lost 4 bases, and 16 bases lay between the germline ends. The CDR3 is 15 amino acids. CDR1 and CDR2 (germline): SGHDN, FVKESK. For the CDR3, the DNA is TGTGCCAGCAGCCGAATAGCGGGGGGGGGCACTGAAGCTTTCTTT. Translated, it gives CASSRIAGGGTEAFF.

V and J are TRBV24-1 and TRBJ2-7; 10 nucleotides match TRBD1. Germline CDR1 and CDR2: KGHDR and SFDVKD. This CDR3 region has 16 residues. V was pared by 7 bases and J by 5 bases, with 13 bases of the junction left unmatched. CDR3 region: CATSQRVRDRGHEQYV. CDR3 coding DNA: TGTGCCACCAGCCAACGAGTCCGGGACAGGGGTCACGAGCAGTACGTC.

The rearrangement uses TRBV4-1 and TRBJ1-3, with 7 bases fitting TRBD1. The CDR3 is 14 residues long. Germline V lookup: CDR1 MGHRA, CDR2 YSYEKL. Trimming removed 4 bases from V and 1 base from J; junction bases left unmatched: 1. The CDR3 sequence: CASSRDRSGNTIYF. CDR3 nucleotides: TGCGCCAGCAGCCGGGACAGATCTGGAAACACCATATATTTT.